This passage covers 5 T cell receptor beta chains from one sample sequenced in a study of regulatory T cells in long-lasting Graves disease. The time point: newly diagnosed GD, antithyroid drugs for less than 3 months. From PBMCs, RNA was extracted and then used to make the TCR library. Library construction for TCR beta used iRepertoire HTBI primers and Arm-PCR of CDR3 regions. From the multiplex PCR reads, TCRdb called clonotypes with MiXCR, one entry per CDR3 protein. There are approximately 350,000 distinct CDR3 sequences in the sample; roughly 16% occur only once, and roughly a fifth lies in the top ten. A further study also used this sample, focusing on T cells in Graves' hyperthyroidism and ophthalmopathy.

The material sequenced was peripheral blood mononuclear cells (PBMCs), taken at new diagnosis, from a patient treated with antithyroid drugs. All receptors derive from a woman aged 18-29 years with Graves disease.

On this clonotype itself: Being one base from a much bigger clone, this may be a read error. Here the CDR3 DNA reads TGCAGTGCTTCCGACAGGGCCCACCGCTACGAGCAGTTCTTC. Its translation: CSASDRAHRYEQFF. This chain uses TRBV20-1 with TRBJ2-1; 7 bases agree with TRBD1. With 5 bases clipped from V and 10 bases from J, the junction kept 14 bases outside the gene matches. Per germline, CDR1 DFQATT and CDR2 SNEGSKA (reference sequence). The CDR3 loop spans 14 amino acids.

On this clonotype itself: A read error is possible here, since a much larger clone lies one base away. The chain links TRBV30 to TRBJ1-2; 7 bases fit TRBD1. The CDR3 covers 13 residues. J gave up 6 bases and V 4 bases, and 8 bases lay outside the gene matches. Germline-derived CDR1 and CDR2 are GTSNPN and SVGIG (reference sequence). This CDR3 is CAWTPDRDHGYTF. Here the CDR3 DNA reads TGTGCCTGGACCCCCGACAGGGATCATGGCTACACCTTC. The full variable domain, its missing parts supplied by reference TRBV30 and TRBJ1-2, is SQTIHQWPATLVQPVGSPLSLECTVEGTSNPNLYWYRQAAGRGLQLLFYSVGIGQISSEVPQNLSASRPQDRQFILSSKKLLLSDSGFYLCAWTPDRDHGYTFGSGTRLTVV.

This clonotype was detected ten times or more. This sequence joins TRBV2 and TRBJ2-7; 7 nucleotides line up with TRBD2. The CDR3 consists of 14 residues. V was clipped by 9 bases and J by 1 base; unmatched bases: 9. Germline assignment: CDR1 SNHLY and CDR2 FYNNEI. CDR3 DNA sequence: TGTGCCAGTAAGAGCGGGACCCTGTCCTACGAGCAGTACTTC. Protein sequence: CASKSGTLSYEQYF.

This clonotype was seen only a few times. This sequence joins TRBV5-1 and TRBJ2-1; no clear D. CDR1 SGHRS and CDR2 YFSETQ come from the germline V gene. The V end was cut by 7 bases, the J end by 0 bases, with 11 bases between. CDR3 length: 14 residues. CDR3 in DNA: TGCGCCAGCGCCGTAACGGGCTCCTACAATGAGCAGTTCTTC. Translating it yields CASAVTGSYNEQFF.

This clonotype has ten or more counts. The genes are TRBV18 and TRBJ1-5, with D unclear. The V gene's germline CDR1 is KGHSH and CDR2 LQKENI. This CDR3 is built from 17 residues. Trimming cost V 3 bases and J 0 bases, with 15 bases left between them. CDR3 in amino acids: CASSPESGLYSNQPQHF. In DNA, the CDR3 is TGTGCCAGCTCACCGGAGTCGGGCCTCTATAGCAATCAGCCCCAGCATTTT. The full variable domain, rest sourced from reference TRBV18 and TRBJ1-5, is NAGVMQNPRHLVRRRGQEARLRCSPMKGHSHVYWYRQLPEEGLKFMVYLQKENIIDESGMPKERFSAEFPKEGPSILRIQQVVRGDSAAYFCASSPESGLYSNQPQHFGDGTRLSIL.